The 20 T cell receptor beta chains below come from one sample, sequenced in a study of OX40 agonist ivuxolimab in advanced cancers. Only in-frame clones appear in the TCRdb table, and some are missing; sequencing was by immunoSEQ multiplex PCR. The data hold about 60,000 clones, with more than 70% observed a single time. Sequenced here: CD4+ or CD8+ T cells sorted from blood, sampled in a trial of the OX40 agonist ivuxolimab. The origin of the receptors is an adult with an advanced solid tumor such as melanoma, head and neck, liver or kidney cancer.

The rearrangement uses TRBV4-2 and TRBJ2-2, with D uncertain. The V gene's germline CDR1 is LGHNA and CDR2 YNFKEQ. CDR3 length: 18 amino acids. The V and J ends lost 1 base and 1 base respectively, with 16 bases between them. CDR3 sequence reads: CASSQGSNTIKNTGELFF. The CDR3 region has the DNA TGTGCCAGCAGCCAAGGCAGTAACACCATCAAGAACACCGGGGAGCTGTTTTTT.

This chain joins TRBV18 and TRBJ2-3, with D perhaps matching TRBD2 (6 bases). V lost 0 bases to trimming and J lost 2 bases, with 9 bases between them. There are 15 residues in the CDR3. Germline CDR1 reads KGHSH; CDR2 reads LQKENI. The CDR3 sequence is CASSPPGLYTDTQYF. The CDR3 DNA reads TGTGCCAGCTCACCACCGGGACTCTACACAGATACGCAGTATTTT.

The chain couples TRBV5-4 to TRBJ2-6, with 10 bases lining up with TRBD1. V trimming: 0 bases; J trimming: 13 bases; junction bases outside the gene matches: 4. CDR3 length: 14 residues. The germline V gene encodes CDR1 SGHNT and CDR2 YYREEE (reference sequence). CDR3 DNA: TGTGCCAGCAGCTTGGCGGGACAGGGGCAAGTCCTGACTTTC. Its translation: CASSLAGQGQVLTF. Full variable domain (missing parts from reference TRBV5-4 and TRBJ2-6): ETGVTQSPTHLIKTRGQQVTLRCSSQSGHNTVSWYQQALGQGPQFIFQYYREEENGRGNFPPRFSGLQFPNYSSELNVNALELDDSALYLCASSLAGQGQVLTFGAGSRLTVL.

A few counts support this clone. The genes are TRBV18 and TRBJ1-3; TRBD1 agrees at 12 bases. Per germline, CDR1 KGHSH and CDR2 LQKENI. J lost 5 bases, V lost 3 bases, and 2 bases had no gene match. This CDR3 has 15 amino acids. CDR3 nucleotide sequence: TGTGCCAGCTCACCGGGACAGGGGGCAAGAAACACCATATATTTT. Its translation: CASSPGQGARNTIYF.

The chain employs TRBV5-6 and TRBJ1-1, with D uncertain. The CDR3 extends over 15 amino acids. The V gene lost 0 bases and the J gene lost 5 bases, with 14 bases spanning the gap. The germline CDR1 and CDR2 sequences are SGHDT and YYEEEE. CDR3 bases: TGTGCCAGCAGCTTGGTAGCCAGGAGTACGACTGAAGCTTTCTTT. The encoded protein is CASSLVARSTTEAFF.

This rearrangement joins TRBV6-1 to TRBJ2-7; D is ambiguous. Germline V CDR1 and CDR2: MNHNS, SASEGT. Trimming removed 5 bases from V and 2 bases from J, with 4 bases in between. This CDR3 contains 11 residues. CDR3 region: CASSTTYEQYF. The CDR3, as DNA: TGTGCCAGCAGTACCACCTACGAGCAGTACTTC.

This chain joins TRBV10-2 and TRBJ2-2; tentatively, D is TRBD2 (6 bases). This CDR3 contains 15 residues. Germline V gene lookup returns CDR1 WSHSY and CDR2 SAAADI. V dropped 6 bases and J dropped 5 bases, with 16 bases sitting between them. The DNA of the CDR3 is TGCGCCAGCAGCGAAAGGCGGGGTTTAACCGGGGAGCTGTTTTTT. It codes for CASSERRGLTGELFF.

A single count supports this clone. The chain joins TRBV5-1 to TRBJ1-1; tentative D call: TRBD1 (6 bases). CDR1 is SGHRS and CDR2 is YFSETQ in the germline V gene. CDR3 length: 14 amino acids. V was trimmed by 6 bases and J by 4 bases, leaving 16 bases between them. In DNA, the CDR3 is TGCGCCAGCACCCCGGGGGGCGGGGGCACTGAAGCTTTCTTT. Its protein product is CASTPGGGGTEAFF.

The CDR3 spells CASSVGPANTGELFF. In DNA form, the CDR3 reads TGTGCCAGCAGCGTAGGGCCGGCGAACACCGGGGAGCTGTTTTTT. The J gene is TRBJ2-2, the V gene TRBV9; D uncertain. Germline V gene data show CDR1 as SGDLS and CDR2 as YYNGEE. The CDR3 sequence is 15 residues long. V was clipped by 0 bases and J by 0 bases, with 6 bases between them.

This chain links TRBV18 with TRBJ1-2; D might be TRBD1 (5 bases). Trimming removed 3 bases at V and 8 bases at J, with 10 bases between. The V gene's germline CDR1 is KGHSH and CDR2 LQKENI. The CDR3 contains 12 residues. CDR3 sequence (DNA): TGTGCCAGCTCACCCGACAGAGAAGGCTACACCTTC. Protein: CASSPDREGYTF.

The genes are TRBV5-4 and TRBJ2-7, with D perhaps matching TRBD2 (5 bases). The CDR3 runs to 13 residues. Trimming pared 2 bases from V and 2 bases from J, leaving 8 bases between. Germline CDR1 and CDR2: SGHNT and YYREEE (reference sequence). DNA of the CDR3: TGTGCCAGCAGCTTTTTCGGGGCCTACGAGCAGTACTTC. It is translated as CASSFFGAYEQYF.

This clone was observed a handful of times. The J gene is TRBJ1-5, the V gene TRBV4-1, with D uncertain. V was trimmed by 0 bases and J by 3 bases, leaving 12 bases between them. The germline CDR1 and CDR2 sequences are MGHRA and YSYEKL. This CDR3 spans 16 amino acids. CDR3 sequence reads: CASSQDPQRYNQPQHF. The CDR3 DNA reads as TGCGCCAGCAGCCAAGATCCCCAGCGTTACAATCAGCCCCAGCATTTT.

The V call is TRBV7-2, the J call TRBJ1-2; tentative D call: TRBD1 (5 bases). This CDR3 has 15 amino acids. Trimming removed 5 bases from V and 8 bases from J, with 21 bases in between. The germline CDR1 and CDR2 sequences are SGHTA and FQGNSA. This CDR3 reads CASSPTRGRTPGYTF. In nucleotides, the CDR3 is TGTGCCAGCAGCCCAACCCGGGGCAGAACGCCCGGCTACACCTTC.

The V and J genes are TRBV7-6 and TRBJ1-1, with no clear D. From germline, CDR1 is SGHVS and CDR2 FNYEAQ. The CDR3 runs to 13 residues. The V end lost 7 bases, the J end lost 0 bases, and 9 bases lay between the germline ends. The CDR3 DNA reads as TGTGCCAGCACCCAGACCATGAACACTGAAGCTTTCTTT. Protein: CASTQTMNTEAFF.

The chain has TRBV4-1 and TRBJ2-1; 9 bases align to TRBD2. Germline V CDR1 and CDR2: MGHRA, YSYEKL. The CDR3 runs to 17 residues. V lost 2 bases, J lost 2 bases, and 7 bases stayed unmatched. CDR3 amino acids: CASSQTERGDAYNEQFF. The CDR3 nucleotides read TGCGCCAGCAGCCAAACCGAGCGGGGGGACGCCTACAATGAGCAGTTCTTC.

This clone was seen only a few times. The gene calls are TRBV5-8 and TRBJ2-2; 11 nucleotides agree with TRBD1. This CDR3 is 14 amino acids long. Looked up from germline, CDR1 is SGHTS and CDR2 is YDEGEE. V lost 6 bases, J lost 6 bases, and 4 bases stayed unmatched. CDR3 nucleotide sequence: TGTGCCAGCAAGAGGGACAGGGGGTCCGGGGAGCTGTTTTTT. Amino acid sequence: CASKRDRGSGELFF.

The chain is built from TRBV2 and TRBJ2-5; D ambiguous. V shed 4 bases and J shed 2 bases, with 8 bases lying between them. Germline V lookup: CDR1 SNHLY, CDR2 FYNNEI. This CDR3 spans 13 amino acids. The CDR3 DNA reads as TGTGCCAGCAGTGCGGCAGTACAAGAGACCCAGTACTTC. It is translated as CASSAAVQETQYF.

This sequence joins TRBV2 and TRBJ1-5; maybe TRBD1 (5 bases). Deletions cut 8 bases from V and 1 base from J, with 9 bases between. The CDR3 length is 13 residues. Germline V gives CDR1 SNHLY, CDR2 FYNNEI. CDR3 loop: CASGRDSNQPQHF. DNA of the CDR3: TGTGCCAGCGGGAGGGACAGCAATCAGCCCCAGCATTTT.

This clone was seen once. The CDR3 spells CASSRPGQVTEKLFF. CDR3 sequence (DNA): TGCGCCAGCAGCCGTCCGGGACAGGTAACTGAAAAACTGTTTTTT. The V gene is TRBV4-1, the J gene TRBJ1-4, with 8 bases lining up with TRBD1. The CDR3 extends over 15 amino acids. Germline CDR1 and CDR2: MGHRA and YSYEKL. V shed 4 bases and J 7 bases; nucleotides not matched to a gene: 8.

This chain links TRBV10-2 with TRBJ2-2; 9 bases are shared with TRBD1. V shed 6 bases, J shed 4 bases, and the junction held 6 bases outside the gene matches. This CDR3 comprises 15 residues. From germline, CDR1 is WSHSY and CDR2 SAAADI. The CDR3 loop is CASRPGQGGTGELFF. Here the CDR3 DNA reads TGCGCCAGCAGGCCGGGACAGGGAGGCACCGGGGAGCTGTTTTTT.